Reported below is one TCR beta chain. The target antigen is unknown. The length of the CDR3 is 12 residues. Germline CDR1 and CDR2: MNHEY and SVGAGI. V lost 6 bases and J lost 7, with 12 bases in between. This sample was included in a study of cytomegalovirus exposure and HLA in healthy donors. Study-wide results and caveats: It was in a later analysis that TCR association rates were seen to vary by HLA locus, highest for DRB1 and lowest for HLA-C. An Asian-associated ancestry cluster reportedly showed fewer N-insertions than the approximately 650-donor mean in a later analysis. Within an earlier analysis, most TCR beta V segments proved productive either about 87% or about 30% of the time.

Primers included in the PCR were 60 Vbeta and 13 Jbeta primers. Per the original methods: Later work found roughly 80 million unique TCR beta chains, with roughly 11 million shared. Assay: immunoSEQ multiplex PCR; the TCRdb copy retains only in-frame clones and omits some. V and J calls and clone size follow that table, whereas D and trimming were derived from the DNA. This sample has hundreds of thousands of clones, with under 80% found just once. V is TRBV6-5 and J is TRBJ1-1; no definite D call. Specimen: PBMCs. The TCR originated in a female donor in good health and CMV-seronegative. CDR3 protein: CASSESRGEAFF. In nucleotides, the CDR3 is TGTGCCAGCAGCGAGTCGCGGGGTGAAGCTTTCTTT.